This is a list of T cell receptor beta chains from one sample in a study of blood T cell repertoires in COVID-19. TCRdb keeps only in-frame clones here, not all; method: immunoSEQ multiplex PCR. Among more than 450,000 clones listed, roughly nine tenths were seen once. Sequencing used PBMCs or T cells enriched from blood (not recorded which). Receptors originate from a woman under 30 who had recovered from COVID-19. Both conserved end residues are part of each CDR3. The D gene is left open where the match is weak. Part of the rows lack a size; the others show once, few, many or a class for expanded clones.

TRBD1	few	TRBJ1-5	TRBV2	TGTGCCAGCTCGAGGGGCAGGGGGGACCAGCCCCAGCATTTT	CASSRGRGDQPQHF
TRBD1	-	TRBJ2-2	TRBV19	TGTGCCAGTAGGACAGGGGAGGCCGGGGAGCTGTTTTTT	CASRTGEAGELFF
-	-	TRBJ2-3	TRBV30	TGTGCCTACCTCGCCCTACCCACAGATACGCAGTATTTT	CAYLALPTDTQYF
TRBD1	-	TRBJ1-3	TRBV9	TGTGCCAGCAGCGTGGCCGGGACAGGGTCTGGAAACACCATATATTTT	CASSVAGTGSGNTIYF
TRBD1	once	TRBJ2-7	TRBV5-1	TGCGCCAGCAGCCCCGACAGGGTATGGGCCTACGAGCAGTACTTC	CASSPDRVWAYEQYF
-	-	TRBJ2-1	TRBV7-2	TGTGCCAGCAGCTTAGGCGGTAGCGCGGATGAGCAGTTCTTC	CASSLGGSADEQFF
TRBD2	few	TRBJ2-1	TRBV7-2	TGTGCCAGCAGTCCCAGCGGGGACAATGAGCAGTTCTTC	CASSPSGDNEQFF
-	-	TRBJ1-6	TRBV19	TGTGCCAGTAGTATACCCGGCGCGGGTAAATTTTCACCCCTCCACTTT	CASSIPGAGKFSPLHF
TRBD1	once	TRBJ1-4	TRBV9	TGTGCCAGCAGCTCCACAGGGGGCGACGAAAAACTGTTTTTT	CASSSTGGDEKLFF
-	-	TRBJ1-1	TRBV19	TGTGCCACAGAGCCGAGGCCGGCCACTGAAGCTTTCTTT	CATEPRPATEAFF
-	once	TRBJ2-3	TRBV3-1/TRBV3-2	TGTGCCAGCAGCCAAGTTGGGGTTTCCGGGAAAGATACGCAGTATTTT	CASSQVGVSGKDTQYF
TRBD1	-	TRBJ2-7	TRBV7-9	TGTGCCAGCAGCTTAGGGGCAGGGGGCGAGCAGTACTTC	CASSLGAGGEQYF
-	-	TRBJ1-6	TRBV30	TGTGCCTGGAGTGGGGTGGGAGGACATAATTCACCCCTCCACTTT	CAWSGVGGHNSPLHF
-	-	TRBJ1-4	TRBV6-5	TGTGCCAGCAGTTACTCAGTGGGCAGGGATAATGAAAAACTGTTTTTT	CASSYSVGRDNEKLFF
-	-	TRBJ1-2	TRBV25-1	TGTGCCAGCAGCCCCGGCAGGGGCTATGGCTACACCTTC	CASSPGRGYGYTF
TRBD1	once	TRBJ1-2	TRBV7-9	TGTGCCAGCAGCTTAGACAGGGGGCGCAGCTATGGCTACACCTTC	CASSLDRGRSYGYTF
TRBD1	-	TRBJ1-5	TRBV24-1	TGTGCCACCAGTGATCCCCGGGACAGGGAGCTTAATAGCAATCAGCCCCAGCATTTT	CATSDPRDRELNSNQPQHF
-	-	TRBJ2-7	TRBV14	TGTGCCAGCAGCCGTCACGGGGTTAACTCCTACGAGCAGTACTTC	CASSRHGVNSYEQYF
TRBD1	-	TRBJ2-7	TRBV5-4	TGTGCCAGCAGCCGCCGGGACAGGGGCACCTACGAGCAGTACTTC	CASSRRDRGTYEQYF
TRBD1	-	TRBJ1-4	TRBV6-5	TGTGCCAGCAGTTCACAGGGACAGGGGGCTGAAAAACTGTTTTTT	CASSSQGQGAEKLFF
TRBD1	-	TRBJ1-1	TRBV7-3	TGTGCCAGCAGCCCGACAGGGGAGAACACTGAAGCTTTCTTT	CASSPTGENTEAFF
-	-	TRBJ1-1	TRBV6-5	TGTGCCAGCAGTTACGGACGGGATTTAGAAGCTTTCTTT	CASSYGRDLEAFF
TRBD1	once	TRBJ2-3	TRBV11-2	TGTGCCAGCAGCTTAATCCAGGGGGCGGCGGATACGCAGTATTTT	CASSLIQGAADTQYF
TRBD1	-	TRBJ1-5	TRBV9	TGTGCCAGCAGCGAAGGGACAGGTAATCAGCCCCAGCATTTT	CASSEGTGNQPQHF
-	-	TRBJ1-1	TRBV30	TGTGCCCGTCAGAACAGGGACACTGAAGCTTTCTTT	CARQNRDTEAFF
TRBD1	-	TRBJ1-2	TRBV2	TGTGCCAGCGCCGGACAGGGAGACTATGGCTACACCTTC	CASAGQGDYGYTF
-	-	TRBJ1-1	TRBV6-5	TGTGCCAGCGGGCGGGGACCAGCCACTGAAGCTTTCTTT	CASGRGPATEAFF
-	-	TRBJ2-6	TRBV27	TGTGCCAGCAGTTTTGGAGGTTCCTCTGGGGCCAACGTCCTGACTTTC	CASSFGGSSGANVLTF
TRBD1	once	TRBJ1-1	TRBV5-1	TGCGCCAGCAGCCCGATGACAGGGGGCAATGTCGCTGAAGCTTTCTTT	CASSPMTGGNVAEAFF
-	once	TRBJ1-2	TRBV19	TGTGCCAGCGAATACGGGGGCTATGGCTACACCTTC	CASEYGGYGYTF
-	-	TRBJ1-6	TRBV10-3	TGTGCCATCAGCGGGACATTCAATAATTCACCCCTCCACTTT	CAISGTFNNSPLHF
-	few	TRBJ1-4	TRBV27	TGTGCCAGCAGTTTATCACAGACAGGCATCTCGGAAAAACTGTTTTTT	CASSLSQTGISEKLFF
-	-	TRBJ1-5	TRBV6-2/TRBV6-3	TGTGCCAGCAGTTACGGGGGGAGGGGGCAGCCCCAGCATTTT	CASSYGGRGQPQHF
TRBD1	-	TRBJ1-5	TRBV10-1	TGCGCCAGCAGTCGGACAGGTCAGCCCCAGCATTTT	CASSRTGQPQHF
TRBD1	once	TRBJ2-1	TRBV19	TGTGCCACCCACCGACAGGGGGCCTCCTACAATGAGCAGTTCTTC	CATHRQGASYNEQFF
TRBD2	once	TRBJ2-1	TRBV30	TGTGCCTGGGCGCGGGGGGCTAGCAATGAGCAGTTCTTC	CAWARGASNEQFF
TRBD2	-	TRBJ2-3	TRBV3-1/TRBV3-2	TGTGCCAGCAGCCCCAGGACTAGCGGCACAGATACGCAGTATTTT	CASSPRTSGTDTQYF
-	-	TRBJ1-1	TRBV5-1	TGCGCCAGCAGCCCTTTGACAGACATGAACACTGAAGCTTTCTTT	CASSPLTDMNTEAFF
-	-	TRBJ2-7	TRBV6-5	TGTGCCAGCAGACACCAGGGCCGCGAGCAGTACTTC	CASRHQGREQYF
-	-	TRBJ1-1	TRBV27	TGTGCCAGCAGTTTAGCAGAGGGCTTCACTGAAGCTTTCTTT	CASSLAEGFTEAFF
TRBD1	-	TRBJ2-5	TRBV2	TGTGCCAGCGACAGGGCTCAAGAGACCCAGTACTTC	CASDRAQETQYF
-	-	TRBJ1-6	TRBV3-1/TRBV3-2	TGTGCCAGCAGCCAAGAGGCCAACTCCTATAATTCACCCCTCCACTTT	CASSQEANSYNSPLHF
TRBD1	-	TRBJ1-2	TRBV5-1	TGCGCCAGCAGCCTACAGGGGCCTGACTATGGCTACACCTTC	CASSLQGPDYGYTF
TRBD1	-	TRBJ1-2	TRBV6-4	TGTGCCAGCAGTGACTCTCCTGCAGGGGGCGGCGGCTATGGCTACACCTTC	CASSDSPAGGGGYGYTF
-	-	TRBJ2-7	TRBV11-2	TGTGCCAGCAGCTTAGACTCCGGGGGTCTCTCCTACGAGCAGTACTTC	CASSLDSGGLSYEQYF
TRBD2	-	TRBJ2-1	TRBV7-2	TGTGCCAGCAGCTTAGCGGCGGGGGGCGTGGACAATGAGCAGTTCTTC	CASSLAAGGVDNEQFF
-	-	TRBJ1-2	TRBV5-4	TGTGCCAGCAGCTTTAGTACAGCTAACTATGGCTACACCTTC	CASSFSTANYGYTF
TRBD1	-	TRBJ1-1	TRBV28	TGTGCCAGCAGTTTTTACCAGGGGGCCGGTGAAGCTTTCTTT	CASSFYQGAGEAFF
-	-	TRBJ1-5	TRBV5-4	TGTGCCAGCAGCTTGGAGGGGGATGAGCCCCAGCATTTT	CASSLEGDEPQHF
-	-	TRBJ1-1	TRBV18	TGTGCCAGCTCACGTCGATCCCCAATCAATCTAATCGGGGACACTGAAGCTTTCTTT	CASSRRSPINLIGDTEAFF
-	-	TRBJ1-1	TRBV20-1	TGCAGTGCTAGTGGAGGGAGATTAGGAACTGAAGCTTTCTTT	CSASGGRLGTEAFF
-	-	TRBJ2-4	TRBV2	TGTGCCAGCAGTGCGACTGGTAGTCTAGCCAAAAACATTCAGTACTTC	CASSATGSLAKNIQYF
-	few	TRBJ2-2	TRBV4-1	TGCGCCAGCAGCCAAGAGCCCGGGGAGACCGGGGAGCTGTTTTTT	CASSQEPGETGELFF
-	-	TRBJ1-5	TRBV6-1	TGTGCCAGCAGTGAAGTTCCGGGCAGGGATGGGAGCAATCAGCCCCAGCATTTT	CASSEVPGRDGSNQPQHF
TRBD1	-	TRBJ1-1	TRBV29-1	TGCAGCGTTGATTCTACAGGGGGGGGAGCTTTCTTT	CSVDSTGGGAFF